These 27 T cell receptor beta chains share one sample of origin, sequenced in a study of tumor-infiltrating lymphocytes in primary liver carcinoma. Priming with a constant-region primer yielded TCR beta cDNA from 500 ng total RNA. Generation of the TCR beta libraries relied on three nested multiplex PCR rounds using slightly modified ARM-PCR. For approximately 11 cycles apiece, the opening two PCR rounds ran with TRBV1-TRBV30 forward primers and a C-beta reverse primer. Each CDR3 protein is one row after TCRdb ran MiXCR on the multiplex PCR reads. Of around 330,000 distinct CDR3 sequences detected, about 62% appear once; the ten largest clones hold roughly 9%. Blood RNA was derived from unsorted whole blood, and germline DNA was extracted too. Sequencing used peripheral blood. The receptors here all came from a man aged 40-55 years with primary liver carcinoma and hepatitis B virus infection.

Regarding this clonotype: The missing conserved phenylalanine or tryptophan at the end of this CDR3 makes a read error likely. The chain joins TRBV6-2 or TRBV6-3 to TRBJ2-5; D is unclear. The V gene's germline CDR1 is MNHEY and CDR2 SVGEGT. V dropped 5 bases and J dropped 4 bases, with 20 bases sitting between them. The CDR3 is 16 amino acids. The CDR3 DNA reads TGTGCCAGCAGTCCAATGATCCTGCTAAATGGAGAGACCCAGTACCTC. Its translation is CASSPMILLNGETQYL.

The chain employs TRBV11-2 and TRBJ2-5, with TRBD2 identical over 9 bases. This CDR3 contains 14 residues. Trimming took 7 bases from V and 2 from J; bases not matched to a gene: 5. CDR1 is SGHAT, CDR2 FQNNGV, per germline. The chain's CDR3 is CASTRAGGQETQYF. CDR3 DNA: TGTGCCAGCACCCGAGCGGGAGGACAAGAGACCCAGTACTTC. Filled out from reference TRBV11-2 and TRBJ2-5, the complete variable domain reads EAGVAQSPRYKIIEKRQSVAFWCNPISGHATLYWYQQILGQGPKLLIQFQNNGVVDDSQLPKDRFSAERLKGVDSTLKIQPAKLEDSAVYLCASTRAGGQETQYFGPGTRLLVL.

CDR3 sequence reads: CSEDTGKTGELFF. The DNA of the CDR3 is TGCAGCGAGGACACGGGGAAGACCGGGGAGCTGTTTTTT. The chain has TRBV29-1 and TRBJ2-2; D is possibly TRBD1 or TRBD2 (5 bases each). Germline loops: CDR1 SQVTM, CDR2 ANQGSEA. V was cut by 7 bases and J by 5 bases, with 14 bases left in between. The CDR3 is 13 amino acids.

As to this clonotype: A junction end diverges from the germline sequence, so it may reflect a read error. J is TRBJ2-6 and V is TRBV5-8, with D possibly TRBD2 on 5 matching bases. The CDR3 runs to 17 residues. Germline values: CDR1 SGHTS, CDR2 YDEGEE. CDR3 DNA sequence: TGTGCTAGCAGTTCCGGGAAATCCCGCTCTGGGGCCAACGTCCTGACTTTC. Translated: CASSSGKSRSGANVLTF.

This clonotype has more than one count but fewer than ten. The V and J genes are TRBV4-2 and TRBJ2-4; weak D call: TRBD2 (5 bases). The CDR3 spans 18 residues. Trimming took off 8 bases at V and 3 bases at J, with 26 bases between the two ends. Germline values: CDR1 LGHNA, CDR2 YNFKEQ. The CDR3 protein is CASGRQKAVGGDKNIQYF. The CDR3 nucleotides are TGTGCCAGCGGCCGTCAAAAGGCGGTCGGAGGAGACAAAAACATTCAGTACTTC.

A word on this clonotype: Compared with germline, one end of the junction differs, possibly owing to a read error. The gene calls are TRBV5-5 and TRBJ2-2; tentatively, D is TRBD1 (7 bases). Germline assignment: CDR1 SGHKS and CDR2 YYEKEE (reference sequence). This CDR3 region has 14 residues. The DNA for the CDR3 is TGTGCCAGCAGCTTGGGCGGAGGGGGCGGGGAACTGTCTTTT. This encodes CASSLGGGGGELSF.

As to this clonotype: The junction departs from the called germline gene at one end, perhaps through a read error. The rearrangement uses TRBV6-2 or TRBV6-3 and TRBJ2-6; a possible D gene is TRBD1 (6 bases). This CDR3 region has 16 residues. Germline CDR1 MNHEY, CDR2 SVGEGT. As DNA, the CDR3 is TGTGCCAGCGAGGGCAGGTTTCCTTCAGGGGTCAACGTCCTGACTTTC. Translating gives CASEGRFPSGVNVLTF.

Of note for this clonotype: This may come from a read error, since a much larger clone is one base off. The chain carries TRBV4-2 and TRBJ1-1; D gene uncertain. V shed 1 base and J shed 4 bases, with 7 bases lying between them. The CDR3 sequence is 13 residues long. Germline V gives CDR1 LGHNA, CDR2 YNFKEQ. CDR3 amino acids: CASSQVGVTEAFF. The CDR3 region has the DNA TGTGCCAGCAGCCAAGTGGGTGTCACTGAAGCTTTCTTT.

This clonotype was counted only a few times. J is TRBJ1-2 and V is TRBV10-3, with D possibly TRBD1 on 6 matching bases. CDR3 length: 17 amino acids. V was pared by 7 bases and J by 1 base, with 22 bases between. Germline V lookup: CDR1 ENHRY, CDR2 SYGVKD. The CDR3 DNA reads TGTGCCATCACGGAGGAGGGTACACAGGGAATTAACTATGGCTACACCTTC. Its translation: CAITEEGTQGINYGYTF.

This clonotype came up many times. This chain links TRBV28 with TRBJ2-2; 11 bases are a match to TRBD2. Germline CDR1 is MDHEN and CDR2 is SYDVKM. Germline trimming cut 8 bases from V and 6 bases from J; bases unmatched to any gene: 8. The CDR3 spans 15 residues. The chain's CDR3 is CASRRLAGMAGELFF. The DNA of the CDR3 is TGTGCCAGCCGACGACTAGCGGGAATGGCCGGGGAGCTGTTTTTT.

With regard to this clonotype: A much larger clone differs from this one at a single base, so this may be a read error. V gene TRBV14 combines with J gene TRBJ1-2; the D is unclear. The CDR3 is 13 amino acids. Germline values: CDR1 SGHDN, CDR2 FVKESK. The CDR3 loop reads CASSQVPSYGYIF. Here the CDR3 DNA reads TGTGCCAGCAGCCAAGTTCCCAGCTATGGCTACATCTTC.

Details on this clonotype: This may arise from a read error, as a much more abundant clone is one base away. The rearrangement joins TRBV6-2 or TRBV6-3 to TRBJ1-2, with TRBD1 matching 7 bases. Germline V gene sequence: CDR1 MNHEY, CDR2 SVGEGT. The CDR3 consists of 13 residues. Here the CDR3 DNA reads TGTGCCGGCAGCCCGACAGGGAACGATGGCTACACCTTC. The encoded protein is CAGSPTGNDGYTF.

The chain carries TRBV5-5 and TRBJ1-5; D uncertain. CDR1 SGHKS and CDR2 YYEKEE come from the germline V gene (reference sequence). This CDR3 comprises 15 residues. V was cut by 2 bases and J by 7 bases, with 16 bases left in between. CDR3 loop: CASSFTDWAGQPQHF. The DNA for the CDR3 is TGTGCCAGCAGCTTCACCGACTGGGCGGGGCAGCCCCAGCATTTT.

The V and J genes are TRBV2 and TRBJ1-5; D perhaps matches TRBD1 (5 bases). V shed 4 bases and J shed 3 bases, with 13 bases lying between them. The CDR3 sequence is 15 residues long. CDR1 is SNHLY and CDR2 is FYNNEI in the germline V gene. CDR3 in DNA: TGTGCCAGCAGTGTCGGGCAGGGCCCCAATCAGCCCCAGCATTTT. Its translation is CASSVGQGPNQPQHF.

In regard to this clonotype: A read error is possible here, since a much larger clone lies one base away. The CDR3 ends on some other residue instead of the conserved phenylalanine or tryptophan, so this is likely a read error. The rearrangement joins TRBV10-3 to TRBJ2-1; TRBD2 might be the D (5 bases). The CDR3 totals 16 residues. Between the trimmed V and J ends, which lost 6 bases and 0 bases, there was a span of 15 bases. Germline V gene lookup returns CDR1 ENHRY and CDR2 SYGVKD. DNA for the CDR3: TGTGCCATCAGGGTGGGCGGGTCGAGCTCCTACAATGAGCAGTTCTTA. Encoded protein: CAIRVGGSSSYNEQFL.

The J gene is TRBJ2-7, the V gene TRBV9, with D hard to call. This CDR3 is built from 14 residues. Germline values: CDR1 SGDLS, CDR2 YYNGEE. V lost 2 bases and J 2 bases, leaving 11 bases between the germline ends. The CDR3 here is CASSVSISTYEQYF. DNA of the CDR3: TGTGCCAGCAGCGTCAGTATCAGCACCTACGAGCAGTACTTC.

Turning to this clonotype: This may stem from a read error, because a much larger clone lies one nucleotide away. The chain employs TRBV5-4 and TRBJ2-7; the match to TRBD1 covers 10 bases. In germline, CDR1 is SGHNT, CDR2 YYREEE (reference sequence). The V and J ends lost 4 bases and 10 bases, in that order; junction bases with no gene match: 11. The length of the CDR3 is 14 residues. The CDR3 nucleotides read TGTGCCAGCAGCCTTGACAGGGGGCGGGGCGATCAGTACTTC. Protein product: CASSLDRGRGDQYF.

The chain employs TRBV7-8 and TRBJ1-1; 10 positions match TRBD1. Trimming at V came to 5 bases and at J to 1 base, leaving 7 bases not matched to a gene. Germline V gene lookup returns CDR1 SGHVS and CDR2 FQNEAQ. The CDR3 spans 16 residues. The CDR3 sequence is CASSISRDRGNTEAFF. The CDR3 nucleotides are TGTGCCAGCAGCATCTCCCGGGACAGGGGGAACACTGAAGCTTTCTTT. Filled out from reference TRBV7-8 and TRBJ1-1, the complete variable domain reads GAGVSQSPRYKVAKRGQDVALRCDPISGHVSLFWYQQALGQGPEFLTYFQNEAQLDKSGLPSDRFFAERPEGSVSTLKIQRTQQEDSAVYLCASSISRDRGNTEAFFGQGTRLTVV.

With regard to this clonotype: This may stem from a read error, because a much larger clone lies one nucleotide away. The CDR3 loop reads CTSSRGRGNEQFF. Here the CDR3 DNA reads TGTACCAGCAGCCGCGGAAGGGGGAATGAGCAGTTCTTC. V and J are TRBV6-2 or TRBV6-3 and TRBJ2-1; tentative D call: TRBD1 (6 bases). CDR1 MNHEY and CDR2 SVGEGT come from the germline V gene. The CDR3 has 13 amino acids.

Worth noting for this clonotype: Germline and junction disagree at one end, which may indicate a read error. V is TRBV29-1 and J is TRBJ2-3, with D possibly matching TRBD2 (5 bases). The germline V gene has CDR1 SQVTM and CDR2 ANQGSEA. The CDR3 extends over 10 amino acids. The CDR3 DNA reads TGCTCATTAAAGGGAGATACGCAGAATTTT. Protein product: CSLKGDTQNF.

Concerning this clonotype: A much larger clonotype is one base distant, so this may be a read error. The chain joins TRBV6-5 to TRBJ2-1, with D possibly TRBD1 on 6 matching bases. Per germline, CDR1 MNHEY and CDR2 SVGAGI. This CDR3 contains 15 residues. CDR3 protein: CASSDPGAAYNELFF. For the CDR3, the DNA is TGTGCCAGCAGCGACCCAGGGGCCGCCTACAATGAGCTGTTCTTC.

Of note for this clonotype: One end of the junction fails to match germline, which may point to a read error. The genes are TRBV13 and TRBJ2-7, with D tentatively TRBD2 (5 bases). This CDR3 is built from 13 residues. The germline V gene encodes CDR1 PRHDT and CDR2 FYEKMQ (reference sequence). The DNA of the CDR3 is TGTGCCGGCAGCTTACCGGTAGGGAGCGAGCAGTACTTC. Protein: CAGSLPVGSEQYF.

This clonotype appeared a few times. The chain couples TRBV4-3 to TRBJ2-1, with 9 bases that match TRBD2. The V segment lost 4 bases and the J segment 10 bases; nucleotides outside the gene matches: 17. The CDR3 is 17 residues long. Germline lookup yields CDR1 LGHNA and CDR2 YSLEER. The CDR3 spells CASSLRDSGSFVGEQFF. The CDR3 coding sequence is TGCGCCAGCAGCCTGAGGGATAGCGGGAGTTTCGTCGGGGAGCAGTTCTTC.

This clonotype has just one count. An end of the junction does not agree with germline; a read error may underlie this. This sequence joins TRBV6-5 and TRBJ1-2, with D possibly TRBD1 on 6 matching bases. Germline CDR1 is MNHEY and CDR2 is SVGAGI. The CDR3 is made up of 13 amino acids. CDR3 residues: CACRRGPVSGYTF. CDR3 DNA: TGTGCCTGCAGACGGGGGCCGGTCTCGGGCTACACCTTC.

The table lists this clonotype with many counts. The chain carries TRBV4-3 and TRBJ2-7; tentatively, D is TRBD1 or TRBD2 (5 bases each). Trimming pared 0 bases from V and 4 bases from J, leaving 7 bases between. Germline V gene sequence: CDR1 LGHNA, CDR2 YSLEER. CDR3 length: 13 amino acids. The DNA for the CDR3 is TGCGCCAGCAGCCAAGAATGGGGGTACGAGCAGTACTTC. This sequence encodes CASSQEWGYEQYF.

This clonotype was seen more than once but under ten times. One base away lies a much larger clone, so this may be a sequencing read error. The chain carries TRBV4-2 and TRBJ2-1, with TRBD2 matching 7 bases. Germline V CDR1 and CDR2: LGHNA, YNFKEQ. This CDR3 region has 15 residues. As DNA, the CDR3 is TGTGCCAACAGCCGAGGGAGCGGGGCCAACAATGAGCAGTTCTTC. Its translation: CANSRGSGANNEQFF.

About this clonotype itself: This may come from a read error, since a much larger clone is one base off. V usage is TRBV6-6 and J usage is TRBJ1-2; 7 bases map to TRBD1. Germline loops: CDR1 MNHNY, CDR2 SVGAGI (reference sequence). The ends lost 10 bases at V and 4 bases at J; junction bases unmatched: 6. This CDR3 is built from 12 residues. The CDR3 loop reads CAITGDRYGYTF. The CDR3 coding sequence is TGTGCCATCACAGGGGATCGCTATGGCTACACCTTC.